This is a list of T cell receptor beta chains from one sample in a study of regulatory T cells in long-lasting Graves disease. TCRdb processed the multiplex PCR reads anew with MiXCR; each CDR3 protein has one entry. The sample includes 400,000 to 500,000 distinct CDR3 sequences, about 14% of them seen just once. Another study also made use of these data, one on T cells in Graves' hyperthyroidism and ophthalmopathy.

Material: peripheral blood mononuclear cells (PBMCs), obtained at new diagnosis, from a patient treated with antithyroid drugs. Source of these receptors: a woman aged 45-65 years with Graves disease. Both conserved end residues are part of each CDR3. The D gene is left open where the match is weak. Size tells how often a clone was seen (once, few, many) or the class of an expanded clone, and some rows leave it out.

v_call,d_call,clone_size,j_call,cdr3_aa,cdr3_nt
TRBV6-2/TRBV6-3,.,few,TRBJ2-3,CASGASEYTDTQYF,TGTGCCAGCGGGGCTAGCGAGTACACAGATACGCAGTATTTT
TRBV28,TRBD2,many,TRBJ2-1,CASSFSETSALGGDYNEQFF,TGTGCCAGCAGTTTCTCTGAGACTAGCGCCTTAGGAGGAGACTACAATGAGCAGTTCTTC
TRBV6-5,.,many,TRBJ2-7,CASSYARTYEQYF,TGTGCCAGCAGTTACGCCCGAACCTACGAGCAGTACTTC
TRBV5-8,.,.,TRBJ1-5,CASSLQDRQPQHF,TGTGCCAGCAGCCTCCAAGACAGGCAGCCCCAGCATTTT
TRBV7-8,TRBD2,.,TRBJ2-4,CASSPGTSGSWSKNIRYF,TGTGCCAGCAGCCCCGGGACTAGCGGGAGTTGGTCCAAAAACATTCGGTACTTC
TRBV7-2,TRBD1,.,TRBJ1-3,CASSPGTDSGNTIYF,TGTGCCAGCAGCCCCGGGACAGACTCTGGAAACACCATATATTTT
TRBV11-2,TRBD1,.,TRBJ2-2,CASSPPAGQGWTGELFF,TGTGCCAGCAGCCCCCCCGCCGGACAGGGCTGGACCGGGGAGCTGTTTTTT
TRBV15,TRBD2,many,TRBJ2-7,CATSQRGVYEQYF,TGTGCCACCAGCCAACGGGGGGTTTACGAGCAGTACTTC
TRBV2,.,.,TRBJ2-2,CASNPGPSNTGELFF,TGTGCCAGCAATCCGGGACCGTCGAACACCGGGGAGCTGTTTTTT
TRBV28,.,many,TRBJ2-1,CASSGSDEQFF,TGTGCCAGCAGTGGAAGCGATGAGCAGTTCTTC
TRBV11-2,TRBD2,many,TRBJ2-1,CASSYGLAGVYEQFF,TGTGCCAGCAGCTACGGACTAGCGGGAGTATATGAGCAGTTCTTC
TRBV6-1,TRBD1,many,TRBJ1-2,CASSPTGVSNYGYTF,TGTGCCAGCAGTCCAACAGGGGTATCTAACTATGGCTACACCTTC
TRBV28,TRBD2,many,TRBJ2-3,CASTDPGTKTSTDTQYF,TGTGCCAGCACGGACCCCGGGACTAAAACTAGCACAGATACGCAGTATTTT
TRBV28,TRBD1,many,TRBJ2-2,CASSTPGDRGTGELFF,TGTGCCAGCAGTACCCCGGGGGACAGGGGCACCGGGGAGCTGTTTTTT
TRBV9,.,.,TRBJ2-7,CASSVGGVGDEQYF,TGTGCCAGCAGCGTAGGTGGGGTAGGCGATGAGCAGTACTTC
TRBV4-1,.,many,TRBJ1-5,CASSQDGLLGHSNQPQHF,TGCGCCAGCAGCCAAGACGGTCTTTTGGGCCATAGCAATCAGCCCCAGCATTTT
TRBV12-3/TRBV12-4,TRBD2,.,TRBJ2-2,CASTRLAGSTGELFF,TGTGCCAGCACCCGACTAGCGGGATCCACCGGGGAGCTGTTTTTT
TRBV6-2/TRBV6-3,.,.,TRBJ2-7,CASSEMGGRTGHEQYF,TGTGCCAGCAGTGAAATGGGGGGGCGTACTGGTCACGAGCAGTACTTC
TRBV16,.,many,TRBJ1-6,CASSQSPGDNSPLHF,TGTGCCAGCAGCCAATCCCCCGGGGATAATTCACCCCTCCACTTT
TRBV12-5,.,.,TRBJ2-5,CASGFDQQETQYF,TGTGCTAGTGGTTTTGACCAACAAGAGACCCAGTACTTC
TRBV9,.,many,TRBJ1-1,CASSHNREVGTEAFF,TGTGCCAGCAGCCACAACAGGGAGGTGGGCACTGAAGCTTTCTTT
TRBV20-1,.,.,TRBJ2-3,CSLGADTQYF,TGCAGTTTGGGGGCAGATACGCAGTATTTT
TRBV3-1,TRBD2,many,TRBJ2-1,CASSQSHAGGVNEQFF,TGTGCCAGCAGCCAAAGTCATGCGGGAGGAGTCAATGAGCAGTTCTTC
TRBV20-1,TRBD2,.,TRBJ2-4,CSGTSGYKNIQYF,TGCAGTGGTACTAGCGGTTACAAAAACATTCAGTACTTC
TRBV19,TRBD2,.,TRBJ2-7,CASSPTSDEQYF,TGTGCCAGTAGCCCTACTAGCGACGAGCAGTACTTC
TRBV18,.,many,TRBJ2-3,CASSPPARTSDTQYF,TGTGCCAGCTCACCACCGGCCCGGACATCAGATACGCAGTATTTT
TRBV28,TRBD2,many,TRBJ2-3,CASSLRNLAGVGTDTQYF,TGTGCCAGCAGTTTAAGGAATTTGGCGGGAGTGGGCACAGATACGCAGTATTTT
TRBV7-9,.,few,TRBJ1-2,CASSSRGQPNGYTF,TGTGCCAGCAGCTCAAGAGGACAGCCAAATGGCTACACCTTC
TRBV28,.,many,TRBJ2-7,CASSLVPYEQYF,TGTGCCAGCAGTTTAGTACCCTACGAGCAGTACTTC
TRBV5-1,TRBD2,many,TRBJ2-3,CASSSIAGGTDTQYF,TGCGCCAGCAGCTCCATAGCGGGAGGCACAGATACGCAGTATTTT
TRBV29-1,.,.,TRBJ2-7,CSVGFRSYEQYF,TGCAGCGTTGGGTTCCGGAGCTACGAGCAGTACTTC
TRBV5-1,.,.,TRBJ1-3,CASSLAPGRGGNTIYF,TGCGCCAGCAGCCTGGCCCCGGGCAGGGGTGGAAACACCATATATTTT
TRBV12-3/TRBV12-4,.,many,TRBJ2-2,CASSPPTANTGELFF,TGTGCCAGCAGCCCCCCAACGGCGAACACCGGGGAGCTGTTTTTT
TRBV11-2,TRBD2,many,TRBJ2-1,CASSFATSGNNNEQFF,TGTGCCAGCAGCTTCGCGACTAGCGGAAATAACAATGAGCAGTTCTTC
TRBV20-1,TRBD2,.,TRBJ2-5,CSASLINLAGVEETQYF,TGCAGTGCTTCCCTTATCAACTTAGCGGGAGTAGAAGAGACCCAGTACTTC
TRBV10-1,TRBD2,.,TRBJ2-3,CASSASGGDTQYF,TGCGCCAGCAGTGCGAGCGGGGGAGATACGCAGTATTTT
TRBV10-3,.,.,TRBJ2-5,CAISARVGRGGETQYF,TGTGCCATCAGTGCACGCGTGGGCAGGGGCGGGGAGACCCAGTACTTC
TRBV20-1,TRBD1,few,TRBJ2-7,CSGLRDRGQEQYF,TGCAGTGGCCTCCGGGACAGGGGGCAAGAGCAGTACTTC
TRBV5-1,TRBD2,few,TRBJ2-3,CASRAYTSGGTDTQYF,TGCGCCAGCAGGGCTTACACTAGCGGAGGCACAGATACGCAGTATTTT
TRBV11-3,.,many,TRBJ2-3,CASSGALDTQYF,TGTGCCAGCAGCGGGGCATTAGATACGCAGTATTTT
TRBV20-1,.,many,TRBJ2-1,CSARGASNYEQFF,TGCAGTGCTAGAGGAGCCTCAAACTATGAGCAGTTCTTC
TRBV28,.,.,TRBJ2-5,CASSGRVGVETQYF,TGTGCCAGCAGTGGGAGAGTGGGAGTAGAGACCCAGTACTTC
TRBV19,TRBD1,.,TRBJ2-1,CASQGARDEQFF,TGTGCCAGCCAGGGGGCACGGGATGAGCAGTTCTTC
TRBV20-1,.,few,TRBJ1-2,CSARPPYGYTF,TGCAGTGCTAGACCCCCCTATGGCTACACCTTC
TRBV27,TRBD1,many,TRBJ2-2,CASSWTGPGELFF,TGTGCCAGCAGTTGGACAGGGCCCGGGGAGCTGTTTTTT
TRBV18,.,.,TRBJ2-7,CASSPLEGGGGEQYF,TGTGCCAGCTCACCCTTGGAGGGCGGTGGAGGCGAGCAGTACTTC
TRBV28,.,many,TRBJ2-7,CASKKPGQTYEQYF,TGTGCCAGCAAAAAACCGGGACAAACCTACGAGCAGTACTTC
TRBV11-2,TRBD2,many,TRBJ2-7,CASSLAPLAETYEQYF,TGTGCCAGCAGCTTAGCGCCTCTAGCGGAGACCTACGAGCAGTACTTC
TRBV12-3/TRBV12-4,.,many,TRBJ2-3,CASSTPDWSFEYTQYF,TGTGCCAGCAGTACCCCGGACTGGAGTTTTGAATATACGCAGTATTTT
TRBV29-1,.,.,TRBJ1-3,CSVEPYSGNTIYF,TGCAGCGTTGAACCCTACTCTGGAAACACCATATATTTT
TRBV20-1,TRBD2,.,TRBJ2-5,CSAPRSSGGGETQYF,TGCAGTGCTCCCCGGAGTAGCGGGGGGGGAGAGACCCAGTACTTC
TRBV29-1,TRBD1,many,TRBJ1-1,CSVQGTGAVGTEAFF,TGCAGCGTTCAGGGGACAGGGGCTGTTGGGACTGAAGCTTTCTTT
TRBV19,TRBD1,few,TRBJ1-1,CASKLREDRGAFF,TGTGCCAGTAAATTAAGGGAAGACAGGGGGGCTTTCTTT
TRBV7-3,TRBD1,few,TRBJ2-7,CASSSHPDRGPYEQYF,TGTGCCAGCAGCTCCCACCCAGACAGGGGGCCCTACGAGCAGTACTTC
TRBV9,TRBD2,many,TRBJ2-1,CASSTTLAGRNGEQFF,TGTGCCAGCAGCACAACTCTAGCGGGAAGAAACGGTGAGCAGTTCTTC
TRBV5-4,TRBD2,.,TRBJ2-1,CASSRSGTARSRRDNEQFF,TGTGCCAGCAGCCGAAGCGGGACGGCAAGGTCTCGACGGGACAATGAGCAGTTCTTC
TRBV30,.,many,TRBJ2-3,CAWSEGLGTQYF,TGTGCCTGGAGTGAAGGACTGGGTACGCAGTATTTT